This is a list of T cell receptor beta chains from one sample in a study of T cell responses to AZD1222 COVID-19 vaccine. Using immunoSEQ multiplex PCR, the repertoire was profiled, and TCRdb retains in-frame clones only, with some absent. The table has fewer than 100,000 clones, approximately 88% seen once. The sample consisted of peripheral blood, taken 28 days after the second AZD1222 dose. The receptors stem from an adult who received the AZD1222 COVID-19 vaccine. The CDR3 runs from the conserved cysteine through the conserved F or W.

j_gene: TRBJ2-7; len: 13; v_gene: TRBV19; CDR3aa: CASLDRVTYEQYF
j_gene: TRBJ2-7; len: 13; v_gene: TRBV14; CDR3aa: CASSRRDSYEQYF
j_gene: TRBJ1-6; len: 16; v_gene: TRBV7-9; CDR3aa: CASSLGTGAPNSPLHF
j_gene: TRBJ2-3; len: 14; v_gene: TRBV5-1; CDR3aa: CASSLVGFTDTQYF
j_gene: TRBJ1-5; len: 14; v_gene: TRBV4-3; CDR3aa: CASSQAFGNQPQHF
j_gene: TRBJ2-1; len: 12; v_gene: TRBV6-4; CDR3aa: CASGGPYNEQFF
j_gene: TRBJ2-3; len: 17; v_gene: TRBV18; CDR3aa: CASSPMSRGHVTDTQYF
j_gene: TRBJ2-6; len: 17; v_gene: TRBV10-3; CDR3aa: CATLGPSVDSGANVLTF
j_gene: TRBJ2-3; len: 11; v_gene: TRBV9; CDR3aa: CASSNTDTQYF
j_gene: TRBJ2-3; len: 10; v_gene: TRBV29-1; CDR3aa: CSVRVDTQYF
j_gene: TRBJ1-3; len: 14; v_gene: TRBV7-3; CDR3aa: CASSLGISGNTIYF